The rows below give T cell receptor beta chains drawn from one sample of a study of blood T cell repertoires in COVID-19. Produced via immunoSEQ multiplex PCR; TCRdb's table is partial and in-frame only. The sample records 350,000 to 450,000 clones, approximately 89% being singletons. The sample consisted of PBMCs or T cells enriched from blood (not recorded which). The origin of the receptors is a man aged 40-49 years in a cohort exposed to, infected with or recovered from COVID-19 (not recorded which). Both conserved end residues are part of each CDR3. The order of the fields is V gene, D gene, J gene, clone size, CDR3 DNA, CDR3 protein. D genes are given only for firm matches. Size tells how often a clone was seen (once, few, many) or the class of an expanded clone, and some rows leave it out.

>TRBV5-1|-|TRBJ2-1|-
TGCGCCAGCAGCTTCGTGGAGGGAGGTCGTGAGCAGTTCTTC
CASSFVEGGREQFF
>TRBV9|-|TRBJ2-1|-
TGTGCCAGCAGCGTAGTTGGAGGGGAGGTGGGTGAGCAGTTCTTC
CASSVVGGEVGEQFF
>TRBV24-1|TRBD1|TRBJ1-1|-
TGTGCCACCAGTGATTTCGAGGGGGCCGCTTTCTTT
CATSDFEGAAFF
>TRBV3-1/TRBV3-2|-|TRBJ2-1|-
TGTGCCAGCAGCCCCCGTGCAGGTGAGCAGTTCTTC
CASSPRAGEQFF
>TRBV5-1|TRBD2|TRBJ2-1|-
TGCGCCAGCACTTTAGGGACTAGCGGGGGTTGGGGCAATGAGCAGTTCTTC
CASTLGTSGGWGNEQFF
>TRBV7-9|TRBD1|TRBJ2-7|-
TGTGCCAGCAGCCGACAGGGAATCGAGCAGTACTTC
CASSRQGIEQYF
>TRBV19|-|TRBJ2-1|-
TGTGCCAGTAGTGGCTCTAGCTTTGGTCGGAATGAGCAGTTCTTC
CASSGSSFGRNEQFF
>TRBV6-1|-|TRBJ1-5|-
TGTGCCAGCAGTGGGCCAGCGACTTATAGCAATCAGCCCCAGCATTTT
CASSGPATYSNQPQHF
>TRBV6-5|-|TRBJ1-1|-
TGTGCCAGCTCTTGGACAGCTAACACTGAAGCTTTCTTT
CASSWTANTEAFF
>TRBV27|TRBD2|TRBJ2-1|-
TGTGCCAGCAGTTTACGGACTAGTGTGGTGGATGAGCAGTTCTTC
CASSLRTSVVDEQFF
>TRBV7-9|-|TRBJ1-4|-
TGTGCCAGCAGCTTGAGGGGGGGTGGAGAAAAACTGTTTTTT
CASSLRGGGEKLFF
>TRBV28|TRBD1|TRBJ1-2|-
TGTGCCAGCAGTTTCCCCCCGGGACAGGGGGCCGAGTATGGCTACACCTTC
CASSFPPGQGAEYGYTF
>TRBV10-3|TRBD1|TRBJ2-1|-
TGTGCCATCAGCCCAGTGGGACAGGAGTATGAGCAGTTCTTC
CAISPVGQEYEQFF
>TRBV28|TRBD1|TRBJ2-5|once
TGTGCCAGCAGTTTAGACAGGGGTGAGACCCAGTACTTC
CASSLDRGETQYF
>TRBV28|-|TRBJ1-6|-
TGTGCCAGCGGTTGGGCAGGGCGGGATTATAATTCGCCCCTCCACTTT
CASGWAGRDYNSPLHF
>TRBV28|TRBD1|TRBJ2-3|-
TGTGCCAGCAAGACAGGGGGCACAGATACGCAGTATTTT
CASKTGGTDTQYF
>TRBV5-1|-|TRBJ1-1|-
TGCGCCAGCAGCTTGTCGGGACAAGGTTTCACTGAAGCTTTCTTT
CASSLSGQGFTEAFF
>TRBV27|TRBD1|TRBJ1-5|-
TGTGCCAGCAGTTTATTAGGGACAGGGGGGCGCAATCAGCCCCAGCATTTT
CASSLLGTGGRNQPQHF
>TRBV6-5|TRBD2|TRBJ2-1|-
TGTGCCAGCAGCCGAGGACTAGCGGGAGTAAAGGAGCAGTTCTTC
CASSRGLAGVKEQFF
>TRBV5-1|TRBD2|TRBJ2-1|-
TGCGCCAGCAGCGTAACTAGCGCTGCTGAGCAGTTCTTC
CASSVTSAAEQFF
>TRBV7-2|TRBD2|TRBJ2-1|-
TGTGCCAGCAGCTTATTTACGGGAGGGAATGAGCAGTTCTTC
CASSLFTGGNEQFF
>TRBV9|TRBD1|TRBJ1-1|-
TGTGCCAGCAGCGATACCGGGACAGAGATGAACACTGAAGCTTTCTTT
CASSDTGTEMNTEAFF
>TRBV7-2|-|TRBJ1-5|-
TGTGCCAGCAGCTTATTCTCAAGGGGATACGATCAGCCCCAGCATTTT
CASSLFSRGYDQPQHF
>TRBV27|-|TRBJ2-7|-
TGTGCCAGCAGTTTAGGGCCAGCCTACGAGCAGTACTTC
CASSLGPAYEQYF
>TRBV6-1|-|TRBJ2-2|-
TGTGCCAGCAGTGAGGGCGGGGACACCGGGGAGCTGTTTTTT
CASSEGGDTGELFF
>TRBV9|-|TRBJ2-2|few
TGTGCCAGCAGCGTAGGTCTGCCCGGGAGCGGTTACACCGGGGAGCTGTTTTTT
CASSVGLPGSGYTGELFF
>TRBV3-1/TRBV3-2|-|TRBJ2-3|-
TGTGCCAGCAGCCAAGATGAGGAGGAGAGCACAGATACGCAGTATTTT
CASSQDEEESTDTQYF
>TRBV5-1|TRBD1|TRBJ1-3|-
TGCGCCAGCAGCTCCGGGACAGGCTCTGGAAACACCATATATTTT
CASSSGTGSGNTIYF
>TRBV4-1|-|TRBJ2-7|once
TGCGCCAGCAGCTTCAGTGACTTGAGCTCCTACGAGCAGTACTTC
CASSFSDLSSYEQYF
>TRBV14|-|TRBJ2-5|-
TGTGCCAGCAGCAGGAGGGGCCAAGAGACCCAGTACTTC
CASSRRGQETQYF
>TRBV7-9|-|TRBJ1-1|-
TGTGCCAGCAGCCCGAAAAGTGCAGGGGTGAACACTGAAGCTTTCTTT
CASSPKSAGVNTEAFF
>TRBV20-1|-|TRBJ1-1|-
TGCAGTGCTAGTAAGAACAAGGGGACTGAAGCTTTCTTT
CSASKNKGTEAFF
>TRBV6-2/TRBV6-3|-|TRBJ1-1|-
TGTGCCAGCAGTTACTCGAGAACTGAAGCTTTCTTT
CASSYSRTEAFF
>TRBV6-5|TRBD1|TRBJ1-2|-
TGTGCCAGCAGTTACAAGGGGGCCTATGGCTACACCTTC
CASSYKGAYGYTF
>TRBV11-3|TRBD1|TRBJ1-2|-
TGTGCCAGCAGCTTCGACAGGGGTGGAGGGGTCACCTTC
CASSFDRGGGVTF
>TRBV9|TRBD2|TRBJ2-2|-
TGTGCCAGCAGCCTTGGACTAGCGGGAGTCGCGAACACCGGGGAGCTGTTTTTT
CASSLGLAGVANTGELFF
>TRBV5-6|TRBD1|TRBJ2-2|-
TGTGCCAGCAGCCTGCCGGGACAGGGGGGGACCGGGGAGCTGTTTTTT
CASSLPGQGGTGELFF
>TRBV2|-|TRBJ1-2|-
TGTGCCAGCGATGATGTAGGGGATATAGATGGCTACACCTTC
CASDDVGDIDGYTF
>TRBV5-1|TRBD1|TRBJ2-6|-
TGCGCCAGCAGCCTAGACAGGGTGGTATCTGGGGCCAACGTCCTGACTTTC
CASSLDRVVSGANVLTF
>TRBV5-1|TRBD2|TRBJ2-3|-
TGCGCCAGCAGCGAGATAGCGGGAAGCACAGATACGCAGTATTTT
CASSEIAGSTDTQYF
>TRBV29-1|TRBD2|TRBJ2-2|-
TGCAGCGTTGGTCACCCAGGACTAGCGAAAACCGGGGAGCTGTTTTTT
CSVGHPGLAKTGELFF
>TRBV24-1|-|TRBJ2-7|-
TGTGCCACCAGTGATGGGTCGACAAGCTCCTACGAGCAGTACTTC
CATSDGSTSSYEQYF
>TRBV7-2|TRBD1|TRBJ2-7|-
TGTGCCAGCAGTTCCGGGACAGGGGGCTCCTACGAGCAGTACTTC
CASSSGTGGSYEQYF
>TRBV6-6|TRBD1|TRBJ1-4|-
TGTGCCAGCAGTCGGACAGGGAGAGGTTTTCAGGCTAATGAAAAACTGTTTTTT
CASSRTGRGFQANEKLFF
>TRBV10-3|-|TRBJ2-3|-
TGTGCCATCAGTGAGTCTAGAGATACGCAGTATTTT
CAISESRDTQYF
>TRBV7-9|-|TRBJ1-2|-
TGTGCCAGCAGCTACGACACCCGTGGCTACACCTTC
CASSYDTRGYTF
>TRBV25-1|-|TRBJ2-4|-
TGTGCCAGCAGTGAATGGGGAGCAGCCAAAAACATTCAGTACTTC
CASSEWGAAKNIQYF
>TRBV7-3|-|TRBJ1-2|-
TGTGCCAGCAGCTTAACGCCGGGGAACTATGGGTACACCTTC
CASSLTPGNYGYTF
>TRBV24-1|TRBD1|TRBJ2-3|-
TGTGCCACCAGTGATTTGCAGCAGGGGGTATCGGGAGATACGCAGTATTTT
CATSDLQQGVSGDTQYF
>TRBV24-1|TRBD1|TRBJ1-4|-
TGTGCCACTCCTCTCGGACAGGGAAAATATGAAAAACTGTTTTTT
CATPLGQGKYEKLFF
>TRBV28|-|TRBJ1-5|-
TGTGCCAGCAGAGTCCAGAATCAGCCCCAGCATTTT
CASRVQNQPQHF
>TRBV5-1|TRBD1|TRBJ2-5|once
TGCGCCAGCAGCCCTGGGACAGGGGTTAAGGAGACCCAGTACTTC
CASSPGTGVKETQYF
>TRBV7-8|TRBD1|TRBJ2-7|-
TGTGCCAGCAGGACCTCGGGACAGGGTAGCGACGAGCAGTACTTC
CASRTSGQGSDEQYF
>TRBV2|-|TRBJ2-7|-
TGTGCCAGCAGCAAGCAGGGTAGCGAGCAGTACTTC
CASSKQGSEQYF
>TRBV29-1|TRBD1|TRBJ2-1|once
TGCAGCGTTGGGAGGGACAGGGACGACAATGAGCAGTTCTTC
CSVGRDRDDNEQFF